This T cell receptor beta chain was sequenced in a study of post-analysis software for immune sequencing data. At the level of the study: The disease courses covered relapsing-remitting, secondary progressive and progressive-relapsing multiple sclerosis. Study-level points and caveats: Co-batched samples clustered tightly together by F measure. Controls showed lower frequencies than patients for five TRBV segments, and TRBV5-6, TRBV5-1 and TRBV20-1 were among these.

The V segment lost 1 base and the J segment 2 bases; nucleotides outside the gene matches: 7. CDR1 and CDR2 (germline): SGHRS, YFSETQ. The CDR3 is 16 amino acids. This clonotype was detected a few times. Its matching antigen is unknown. Every TCR beta cDNA library bore unique molecular identifiers. In TCRdb, the PCR reads were re-called with MiXCR into one record per CDR3 protein. This table has hundreds of thousands of distinct CDR3 sequences, just under 30% appearing once. This sequence originates from a girl aged 10-17 years with multiple sclerosis. The V gene is TRBV5-1, the J gene TRBJ2-5, with 8 bases fitting TRBD2. The sequencing input was blood. DNA of the CDR3: TGCGCCAGCAGCTTGCGACTAGCGAGTACTCAAGAGACCCAGTACTTC. Encoded protein: CASSLRLASTQETQYF.